This TCR beta chain was obtained from a study of blood T cell repertoires in COVID-19. Profiling relied on immunoSEQ multiplex PCR, and the TCRdb table lists in-frame clones only, not all of them. The top ten clones hold 3.5% to 4% of a sample with approximately 170,000 clones, 80% to 90% of them seen once. CDR3 length: 13 residues. The junction had 6 bases not matched to a gene; V was cut back by 5 bases and J by 6 bases. Germline V gene sequence: CDR1 MNHEY, CDR2 SVGAGI. The material sequenced was peripheral blood. The sequence was obtained from a woman between 70 and 85 years old with acute or convalescent COVID-19. The rearrangement uses TRBV6-5 and TRBJ1-1; 7 positions agree with TRBD1. Here the CDR3 DNA reads TGTGCCAGCAGTCATCCGGGACAGCCTGAAGCTTTCTTT. Translating it yields CASSHPGQPEAFF.